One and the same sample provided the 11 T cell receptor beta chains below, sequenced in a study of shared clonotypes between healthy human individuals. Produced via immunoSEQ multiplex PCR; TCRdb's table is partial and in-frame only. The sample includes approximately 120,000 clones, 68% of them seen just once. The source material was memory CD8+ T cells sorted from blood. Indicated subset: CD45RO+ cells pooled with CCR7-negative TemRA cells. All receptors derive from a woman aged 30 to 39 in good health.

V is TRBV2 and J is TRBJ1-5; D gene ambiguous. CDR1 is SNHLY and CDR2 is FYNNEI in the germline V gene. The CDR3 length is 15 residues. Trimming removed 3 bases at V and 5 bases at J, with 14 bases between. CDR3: CASSELRVGYQPQHF. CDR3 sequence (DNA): TGTGCCAGCAGTGAGCTCCGAGTGGGTTATCAGCCCCAGCATTTT. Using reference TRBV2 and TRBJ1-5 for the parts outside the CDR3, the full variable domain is EPEVTQTPSHQVTQMGQEVILRCVPISNHLYFYWYRQILGQKVEFLVSFYNNEISEKSEIFDDQFSVERPDGSNFTLKIRSTKLEDSAMYFCASSELRVGYQPQHFGDGTRLSIL.

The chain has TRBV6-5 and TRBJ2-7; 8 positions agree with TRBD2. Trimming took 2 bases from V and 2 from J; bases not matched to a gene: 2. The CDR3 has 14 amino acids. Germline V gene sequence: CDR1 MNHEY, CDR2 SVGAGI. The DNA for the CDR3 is TGTGCCAGCAGTTACGCGGGAGGCGCCTACGAGCAGTACTTC. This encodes CASSYAGGAYEQYF.

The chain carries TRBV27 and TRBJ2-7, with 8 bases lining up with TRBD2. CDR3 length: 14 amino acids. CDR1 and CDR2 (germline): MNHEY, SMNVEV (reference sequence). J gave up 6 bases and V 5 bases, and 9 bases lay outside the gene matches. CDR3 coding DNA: TGTGCCAGCAGTACCCTCACGGGAGGGTCCGAGCAGTACTTC. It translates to CASSTLTGGSEQYF.

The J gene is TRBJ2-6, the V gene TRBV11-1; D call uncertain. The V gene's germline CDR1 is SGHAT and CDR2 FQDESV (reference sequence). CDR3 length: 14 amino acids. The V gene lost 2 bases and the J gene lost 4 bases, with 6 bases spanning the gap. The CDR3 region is CASSLITGANVLTF. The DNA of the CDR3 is TGTGCCAGCAGCTTAATTACCGGGGCCAACGTCCTGACTTTC.

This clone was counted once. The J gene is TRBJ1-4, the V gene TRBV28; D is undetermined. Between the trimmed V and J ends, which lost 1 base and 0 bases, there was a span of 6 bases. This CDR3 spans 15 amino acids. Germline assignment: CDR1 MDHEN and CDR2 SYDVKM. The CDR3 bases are TGTGCCAGCAGTTTATATACGGCAACTAATGAAAAACTGTTTTTT. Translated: CASSLYTATNEKLFF.

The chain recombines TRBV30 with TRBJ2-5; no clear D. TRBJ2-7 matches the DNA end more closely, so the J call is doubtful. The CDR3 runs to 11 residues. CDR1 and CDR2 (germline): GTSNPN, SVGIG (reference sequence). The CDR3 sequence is CAWSVAYEQYF. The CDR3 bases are TGTGCCTGGAGTGTAGCCTACGAGCAGTACTTC.

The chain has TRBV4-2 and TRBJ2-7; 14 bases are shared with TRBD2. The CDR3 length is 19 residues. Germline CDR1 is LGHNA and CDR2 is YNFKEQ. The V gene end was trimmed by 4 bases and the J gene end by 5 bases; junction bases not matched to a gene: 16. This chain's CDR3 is CASSRRPRGLAGVVDEQYF. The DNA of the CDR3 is TGTGCCAGCAGCCGTCGACCAAGGGGACTAGCGGGAGTCGTCGACGAGCAGTACTTC.

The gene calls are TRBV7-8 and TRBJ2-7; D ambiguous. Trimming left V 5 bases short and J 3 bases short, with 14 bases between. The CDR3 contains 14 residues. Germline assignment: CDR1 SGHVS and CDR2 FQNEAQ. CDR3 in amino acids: CASSPAPTHYEQYF. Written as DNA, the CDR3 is TGTGCCAGCAGCCCCGCCCCGACGCACTACGAGCAGTACTTC.

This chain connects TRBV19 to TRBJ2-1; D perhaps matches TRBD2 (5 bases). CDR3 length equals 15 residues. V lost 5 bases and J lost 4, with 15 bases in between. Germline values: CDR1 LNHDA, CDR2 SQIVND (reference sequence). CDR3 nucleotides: TGTGCCAGTAGTGGCGACTATCAATCGTACAATGAGCAGTTCTTC. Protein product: CASSGDYQSYNEQFF. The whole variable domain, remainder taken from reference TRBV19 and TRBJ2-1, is DGGITQSPKYLFRKEGQNVTLSCEQNLNHDAMYWYRQDPGQGLRLIYYSQIVNDFQKGDIAEGYSVSREKKESFPLTVTSAQKNPTAFYLCASSGDYQSYNEQFFGPGTRLTVL.

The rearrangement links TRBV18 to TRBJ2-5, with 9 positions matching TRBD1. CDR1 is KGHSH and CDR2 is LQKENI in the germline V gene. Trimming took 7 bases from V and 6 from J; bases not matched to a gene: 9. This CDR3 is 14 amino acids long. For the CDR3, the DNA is TGTGCCAGCTGCAGGGACAGGGTTACGAAGACCCAGTACTTC. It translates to CASCRDRVTKTQYF.

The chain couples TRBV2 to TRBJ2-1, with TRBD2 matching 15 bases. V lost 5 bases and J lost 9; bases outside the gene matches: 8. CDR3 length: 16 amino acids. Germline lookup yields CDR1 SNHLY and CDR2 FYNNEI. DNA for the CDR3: TGTGCCAGCAGTCCGCCGGGACTAGCGGGAGGTTTTGAGCAGTTCTTC. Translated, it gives CASSPPGLAGGFEQFF.